This TCR beta chain came from a study of blood T cell repertoires in COVID-19. The CDR3 length is 16 residues. Germline assignment: CDR1 SGHRS and CDR2 YFSETQ. V dropped 4 bases and J dropped 9 bases, with 23 bases sitting between them. The protocol was immunoSEQ multiplex PCR, while the TCRdb copy is restricted to in-frame clones and leaves out a portion. The data contain some 160,000 clones, around four fifths of them seen just once; the ten biggest clones take up about 8.1%. The receptor was derived from a woman of 80 years or more with COVID-19, enrolled during active disease. The sample comprised peripheral blood. The chain carries TRBV5-1 and TRBJ2-1, with D possibly being TRBD1 (7 bases). Here the CDR3 DNA reads TGCGCCAGCAGCGCATTGACAGACAGGGCGCGGGGTGAGCAGTTCTTC. Residues: CASSALTDRARGEQFF.